This T cell receptor beta chain was sequenced during a study of shared clonotypes between healthy human individuals (dated by TCRdb to the early 2020s). About the investigation overall: A few men and a couple of women, aged 18 to 49 years, made up the cohort. Leukapheresis yielded between about 0.9 and 10 billion PBMCs per donor. Libraries were prepared and TCR repertoires were sequenced by different laboratories using diverse techniques, in order to increase sequencing depth and limit assay-specific biases. For each donor, three plates each were used for CD4 naive and CD4 memory, two plates were used for CD8 naive, and one plate was used for CD8 memory. To estimate repertoire size and how much clonotypes are shared between individuals, the study performed deep sequencing of blood TCR repertoires from a few healthy adults.

As concerns this clone: Its antigen target is currently unknown. No per-base quality is available; no much larger clone lies one base away.

The study at large found these results: Only blood was sampled, and tissue TCR repertoires likely differ from those in blood. Across four donors, about 5% of naive CD4, roughly 3.5% of naive CD8, 2% to 2.5% of memory CD4, and approximately 0.4% of memory CD8 clonotypes were shared. Pairwise subsampling led to the expectation that sequencing depth would affect the degree of clonotype sharing among donors. The genetic and exposure-history diversity represented was limited by the small number of donors. Clonotypes shared by all four sorted-subset donors showed higher generation probabilities than non-shared clonotypes. Estimated clonotype richness was generally larger for naive than for memory subsets. Even with the large sequencing depth, rarefaction of the sorted-subset datasets indicated that sequencing was incomplete.

TCR CDR3 regions were amplified from genomic DNA by multiplex PCR using the deep immunoSEQ assay. Genomic DNA extracted from each cell subset was distributed evenly over all wells of several immunoSEQ 96-well plates, and each plate served as one replicate. Each replicate PCR for sorted subsets received about 200 ng genomic DNA, equal to about 30,000 T cell genomes. The purified libraries were quantified using a Qubit 3.0 fluorometer, sized with a Bioanalyzer 2100, and then quantified again using the KAPA Library Quantification kit. Each immunoSEQ 96-well plate was sequenced on its own single-read 150-cycle Illumina NextSeq 550 flow cell. Per the authors' processing: Because only junctional sequences without quality scores were contained in the immunoSEQ output, filtering matching that applied to full-length reads could not be performed. Sequences were annotated with PyIR, a Python wrapper for IgBLAST v1.9, and V/J genes and CDR3 were assigned using IMGT germline references. Reads were removed for weak V/J assignments (E-value above 1e-6), missing CDR3, stop codons, out-of-frame junctions, or ambiguous translated residues. V3J clonotypes were defined as sequences sharing the same inferred V gene, J gene, and CDR3 amino acid sequence. Percentage overlap between repertoires was computed as shared unique clonotypes divided by the size of the smaller repertoire. Three approaches were used to assess repertoire richness: RTK rarefaction, the Chao1 estimator, and Recon v2.1 estimates of unobserved clonotypes. Generation probabilities were computed with OLGA for all TCRbeta clonotypes obtained by the gDNA method from four donors. In its TCRdb copy, this immuneACCESS table keeps in-frame sequences only and misses some clones. Where compared with another copy, unresolved V genes explain less than half of these, and the others have no known cause. The DNA was the basis for D and trimming; V, J and clone size are from that table. In all, the sample holds 2.3 million or so clones, and over 90% of those were seen once. Jointly, the top ten make up about 0.37% of the sample.

Donors were healthy HIV-negative adults with no recently reported acute infections or vaccinations. Every donor was a Caucasian adult living in Nashville, Tennessee, USA. CD4+ T cells were enriched by magnetic negative selection; naive cells were then positively selected on CD45RA, and the negative fraction formed the memory subset. Blood was obtained by leukapheresis, after which PBMCs were separated by Ficoll-Histopaque density gradient centrifugation and cryopreserved in liquid nitrogen vapor phase. Analytical flow cytometry was used to check the purity and quantity of every magnetically sorted T cell population. Genomic DNA was isolated from each sorted fraction and quantified by UV absorbance on a Nanodrop 2000c. The germline V gene (reference sequence) gives CDR1 as DFQATT and CDR2 as SNEGSKA. Taken from cysteine to phenylalanine, the CDR3 has 11 residues. This entry keeps only the CDR3 DNA: 33 bases, framed from base 1. At the junction V is shortened by 5 bases and J by 13 bases; bases outside the gene matches: 5.

The chain employs TRBV20-1 and TRBJ2-1; the central 10 bases match TRBD2. The TCR originated in a man aged 18 to 35 in good health. Some clones in this sample may be carry-over from other donors' samples. What was sequenced was naive CD4+ T cells from PBMCs. What the cell subset or site label conveys for this sample: CD45RA+ positively selected. At the DNA level, the sequence is TGCAGTGCTTCCGGGACTAGCGACCAGTTCTTC. Translated, it gives CSASGTSDQFF.